This TCR beta chain emerged from a study of CD8+ T cells in alopecia areata. Following RNA extraction, reverse transcription yielded cDNA that acted as the sequencing template. Clones were read by immunoSEQ multiplex PCR, and TCRdb kept only the in-frame ones, dropping some. Of about 200,000 clones listed, roughly 56% were seen once; the top ten hold approximately 4.9%. General study points: Mouse data revealed clearer TCR sharing than patient data did, a gap possibly tied to HLA. Elevated clonality characterized lesional scalp relative to normal scalp, particularly in alopecia totalis/universalis.

Concerning this clone: The antigen is not known.

The sequence derives from a human donor in good health. What was sequenced was CD8+ T cells sorted from blood.

CDR3 region: CASSERLASKNIQYF. In DNA, the CDR3 is TGTGCCAGCAGTGAAAGGCTGGCTAGCAAAAACATTCAGTACTTC. The chain carries TRBV2 and TRBJ2-4; D unclear. Germline V CDR1 and CDR2: SNHLY, FYNNEI. CDR3 length: 15 residues. Trimming took off 2 bases at V and 3 bases at J, with 11 bases between the two ends.